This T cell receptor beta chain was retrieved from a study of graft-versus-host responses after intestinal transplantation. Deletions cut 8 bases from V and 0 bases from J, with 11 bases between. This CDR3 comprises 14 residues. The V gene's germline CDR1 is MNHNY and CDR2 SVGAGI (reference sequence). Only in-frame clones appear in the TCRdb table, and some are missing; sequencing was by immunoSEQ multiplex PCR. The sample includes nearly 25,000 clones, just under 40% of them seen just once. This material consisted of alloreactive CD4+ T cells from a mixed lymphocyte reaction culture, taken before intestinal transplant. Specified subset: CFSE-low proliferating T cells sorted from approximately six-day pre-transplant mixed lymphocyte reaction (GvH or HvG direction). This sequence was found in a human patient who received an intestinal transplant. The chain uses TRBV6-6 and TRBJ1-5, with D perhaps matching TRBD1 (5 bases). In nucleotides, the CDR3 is TGTGCCAGCGGGGGGGGGAATAGCAATCAGCCCCAGCATTTT. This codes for CASGGGNSNQPQHF.